The clone carrying this TCR beta chain appeared many times. Antigen specificity is unknown. From RNA transcripts, TCR beta CDR3 regions were amplified. The TCR CDR3 first-round RT-PCR relied on the HTBI primer set. TCRdb fed the multiplex PCR reads into MiXCR, producing one record per CDR3 protein. The sample contains approximately 300,000 distinct CDR3 sequences, 15% to 20% of which appear only once. Lactation, pregnancy, other autoimmune disease or uncontrolled infection led to exclusion of patients. Out of approximately 9.9 ml of fresh peripheral blood came the PBMCs. CDR1 SGHDT and CDR2 YYEEEE come from the germline V gene. This CDR3 comprises 14 residues. V shed 0 bases and J shed 8 bases, with 14 bases lying between them. These data come from a study of T cells in Graves' hyperthyroidism and ophthalmopathy. Whole-study findings and limits: Ophthalmopathy, which appeared later, was predicted by the model a median about 5.9 months before onset. Researchers found most expanded thyroid clonotypes above 0.001 in blood as well.

The sequence was obtained from a woman aged 55-69 years with Graves' ophthalmopathy. This chain links TRBV5-6 with TRBJ1-2, with unresolved D. The sequenced sample was blood. The CDR3 loop is CASSLGYAAAGYTF. The CDR3 coding sequence is TGTGCCAGCAGCTTGGGATATGCAGCCGCAGGCTACACCTTC. The complete variable domain, with remaining parts taken from reference TRBV5-6 and TRBJ1-2, reads DAGVTQSPTHLIKTRGQQVTLRCSPKSGHDTVSWYQQALGQGPQFIFQYYEEEERQRGNFPDRFSGHQFPNYSSELNVNALLLGDSALYLCASSLGYAAAGYTFGSGTRLTVV.